Included here is one T cell receptor (beta chain) sequence, with context. Antigen unknown. The sample comes from a study of Ad26.COV2.S vaccination and SARS-CoV-2 variants. On the study more broadly: Intramuscular Ad26.COV2.S doses were given once or twice, 56 days apart. The study's findings and limits: Non-spike TCR breadth was similar in vaccine and placebo recipients. People who got the vaccine had more spike-specific TCR breadth than people who got placebo. Reports say spike-specific CD8+ and CD4+ T cell responses covered substantial breadth after vaccination.

Only in-frame clones appear in the TCRdb table, and some are missing; sequencing was by immunoSEQ multiplex PCR. The sample includes a few hundred thousand clones, approximately 83% of them seen just once. Treatment specified: roughly 20 received Ad26.COV2.S at low or high dose, single or two shots; about 5 received placebo; per-sample allocation not given. Sample collection was performed on day 63 after the first vaccine or placebo injection. Germline V gene lookup returns CDR1 MNHNY and CDR2 SVGAGI (reference sequence). The V end was cut by 2 bases, the J end by 6 bases, with 5 bases between. The CDR3 runs to 12 residues.

The genes are TRBV6-6 and TRBJ1-5; D is uncertain. The sequencing here drew on peripheral blood, taken in a trial of Ad26.COV2.S vaccine versus placebo. The clonotype comes from a person between 18 and 65 years old who received the Ad26.COV2.S COVID-19 vaccine or a placebo. This CDR3 is CASSYVSQPQHF. CDR3 in DNA: TGTGCCAGCAGTTACGTAAGTCAGCCCCAGCATTTT.